This T cell receptor beta chain was identified during a study of cytomegalovirus exposure and HLA in healthy donors. The wider study: An earlier analysis identified more than 90 million unique TCR beta sequences in about 190 million T cells. HLA-typed donors contributed about 85 million unique TCRs, which were held in an early data release. Study-level findings and limits: TCR beta sequences numbering under 20,000 were associated with HLA alleles at 0.05 false discovery rate in a later analysis.

The study ran its PCR with 60 Vbeta and 13 Jbeta primers. Sequencing used immunoSEQ multiplex PCR; TCRdb keeps in-frame clones, though not all of them. The sample holds under 120,000 clones. For this clone: What it binds is not known.

V was cut by 4 bases and J by 5 bases, with 8 bases left in between. Germline CDR1 and CDR2: SGHRS and YFSETQ. This CDR3 contains 12 residues. This chain links TRBV5-1 with TRBJ2-3; D call uncertain. The sequenced sample was PBMCs. The TCR originated in a man aged 45-60 years in good health and CMV-seronegative. CDR3 sequence: CASSPPGDTQYF. In DNA form, the CDR3 reads TGCGCCAGCAGCCCACCAGGAGATACGCAGTATTTT.